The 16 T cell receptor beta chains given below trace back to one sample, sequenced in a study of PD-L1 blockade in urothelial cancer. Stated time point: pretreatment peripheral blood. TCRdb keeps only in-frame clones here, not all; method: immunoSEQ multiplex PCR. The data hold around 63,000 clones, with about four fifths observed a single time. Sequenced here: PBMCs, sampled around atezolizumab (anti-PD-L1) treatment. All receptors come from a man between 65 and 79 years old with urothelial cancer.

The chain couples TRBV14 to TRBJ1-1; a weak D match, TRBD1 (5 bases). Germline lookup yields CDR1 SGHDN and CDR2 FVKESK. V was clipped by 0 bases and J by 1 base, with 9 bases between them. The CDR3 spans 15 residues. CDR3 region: CASSQEGPKNTEAFF. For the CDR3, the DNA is TGTGCCAGCAGCCAAGAGGGGCCGAAGAACACTGAAGCTTTCTTT.

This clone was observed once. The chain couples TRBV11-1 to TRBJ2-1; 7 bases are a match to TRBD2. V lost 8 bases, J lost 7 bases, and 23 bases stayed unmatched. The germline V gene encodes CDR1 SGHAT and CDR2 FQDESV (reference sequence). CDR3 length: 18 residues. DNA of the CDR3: TGTGCCAGCCCCTGGGGGGGTTTGAAATGGGGTGACCCGAATGAGCAGTTCTTC. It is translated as CASPWGGLKWGDPNEQFF. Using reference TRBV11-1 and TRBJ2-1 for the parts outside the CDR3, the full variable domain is EAEVAQSPRYKITEKSQAVAFWCDPISGHATLYWYRQILGQGPELLVQFQDESVVDDSQLPKDRFSAERLKGVDSTLKIQPAELGDSAMYLCASPWGGLKWGDPNEQFFGPGTRLTVL.

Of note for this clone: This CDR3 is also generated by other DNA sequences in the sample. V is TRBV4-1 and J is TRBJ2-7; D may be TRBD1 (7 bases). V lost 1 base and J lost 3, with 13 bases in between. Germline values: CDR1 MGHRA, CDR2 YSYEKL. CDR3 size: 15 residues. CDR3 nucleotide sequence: TGCGCCAGCAGCCAAGGCAGGGGGGCCTTCTACGAGCAGTACTTC. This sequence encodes CASSQGRGAFYEQYF.

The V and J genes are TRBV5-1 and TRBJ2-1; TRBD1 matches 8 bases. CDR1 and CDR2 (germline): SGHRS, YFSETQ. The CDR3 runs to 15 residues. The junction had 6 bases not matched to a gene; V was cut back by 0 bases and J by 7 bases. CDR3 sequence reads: CASSLGTGNLNEQFF. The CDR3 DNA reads TGCGCCAGCAGCTTGGGGACAGGGAATTTGAATGAGCAGTTCTTC.

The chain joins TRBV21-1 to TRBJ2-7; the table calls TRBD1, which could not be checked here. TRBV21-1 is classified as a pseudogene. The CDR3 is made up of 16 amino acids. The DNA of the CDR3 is TGTGCCAGCAGCAAATGTATGGACAGGGGACGGTACGAGCAGTACTTC. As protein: CASSKCMDRGRYEQYF.

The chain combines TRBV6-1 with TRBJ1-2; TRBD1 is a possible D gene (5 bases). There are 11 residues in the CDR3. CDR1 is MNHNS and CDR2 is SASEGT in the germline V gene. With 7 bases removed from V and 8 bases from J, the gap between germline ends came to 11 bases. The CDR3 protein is CASNGGNGYTF. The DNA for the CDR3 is TGTGCCAGCAATGGGGGGAACGGCTACACCTTC.

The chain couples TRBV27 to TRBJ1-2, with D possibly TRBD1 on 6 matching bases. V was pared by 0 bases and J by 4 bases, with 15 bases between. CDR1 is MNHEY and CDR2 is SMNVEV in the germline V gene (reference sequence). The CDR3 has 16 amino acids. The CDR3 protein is CASSLSGGAIRYGYTF. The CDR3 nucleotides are TGTGCCAGCAGTTTATCGGGGGGGGCCATCCGCTATGGCTACACCTTC.

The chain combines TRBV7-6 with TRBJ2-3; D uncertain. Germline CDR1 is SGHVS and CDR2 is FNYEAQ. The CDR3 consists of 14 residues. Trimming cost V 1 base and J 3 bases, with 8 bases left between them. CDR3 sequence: CASSLEASTDTQYF. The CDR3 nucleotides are TGTGCCAGCAGCTTAGAAGCATCAACAGATACGCAGTATTTT.

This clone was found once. CDR3 bases: TGTGCCAGCAGCCAAGGGGGCCAGGGGTTGCGAGAGACCCAGTACTTC. This encodes CASSQGGQGLRETQYF. This chain connects TRBV14 to TRBJ2-5, with D possibly TRBD1 on 6 matching bases. This CDR3 contains 16 residues. Trimming pared 1 base from V and 4 bases from J, leaving 16 bases between. The V gene's germline CDR1 is SGHDN and CDR2 FVKESK.

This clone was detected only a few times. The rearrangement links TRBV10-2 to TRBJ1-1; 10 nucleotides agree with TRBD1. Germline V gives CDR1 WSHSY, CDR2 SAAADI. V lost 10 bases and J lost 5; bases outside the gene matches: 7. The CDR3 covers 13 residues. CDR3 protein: CATKGQGWTEAFF. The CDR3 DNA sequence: TGCGCCACCAAGGGACAGGGGTGGACTGAAGCTTTCTTT.

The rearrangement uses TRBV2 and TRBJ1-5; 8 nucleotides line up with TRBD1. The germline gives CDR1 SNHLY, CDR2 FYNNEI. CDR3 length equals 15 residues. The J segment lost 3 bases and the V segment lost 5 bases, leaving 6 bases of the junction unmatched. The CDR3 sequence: CASSLDRGDNQPQHF. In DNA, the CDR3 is TGTGCCAGCAGTTTAGACAGGGGTGACAATCAGCCCCAGCATTTT.

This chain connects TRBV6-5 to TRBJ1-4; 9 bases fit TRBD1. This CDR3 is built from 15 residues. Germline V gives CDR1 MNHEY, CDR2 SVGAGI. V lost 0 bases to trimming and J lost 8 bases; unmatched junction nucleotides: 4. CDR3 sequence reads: CASSYSGTGYEKLFF. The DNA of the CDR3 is TGTGCCAGCAGTTACTCAGGGACAGGGTACGAAAAACTGTTTTTT.

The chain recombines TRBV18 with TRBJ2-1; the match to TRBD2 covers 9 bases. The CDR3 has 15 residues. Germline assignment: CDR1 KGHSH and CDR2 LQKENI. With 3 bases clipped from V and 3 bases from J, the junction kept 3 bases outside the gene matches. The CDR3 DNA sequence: TGTGCCAGCTCACCGAGTAGCGGGAGCTACAATGAGCAGTTCTTC. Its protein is CASSPSSGSYNEQFF.

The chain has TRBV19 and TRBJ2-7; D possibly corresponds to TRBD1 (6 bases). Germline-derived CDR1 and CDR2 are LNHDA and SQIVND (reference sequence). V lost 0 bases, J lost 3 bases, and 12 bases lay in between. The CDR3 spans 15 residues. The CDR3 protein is CASSIDVGTHYEQYF. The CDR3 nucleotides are TGTGCCAGTAGTATAGATGTGGGGACACACTACGAGCAGTACTTC.

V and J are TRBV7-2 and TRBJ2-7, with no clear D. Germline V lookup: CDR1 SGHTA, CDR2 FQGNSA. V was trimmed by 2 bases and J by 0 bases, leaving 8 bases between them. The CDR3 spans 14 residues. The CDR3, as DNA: TGTGCCAGCAGCTTAAACTATAACTCCTACGAGCAGTACTTC. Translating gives CASSLNYNSYEQYF.

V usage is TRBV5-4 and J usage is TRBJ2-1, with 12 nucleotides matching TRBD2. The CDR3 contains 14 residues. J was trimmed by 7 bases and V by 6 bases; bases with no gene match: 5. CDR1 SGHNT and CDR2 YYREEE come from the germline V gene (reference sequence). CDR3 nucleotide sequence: TGTGCCAGCACCGATACTAGCGGGAGGAATGAGCAGTTCTTC. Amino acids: CASTDTSGRNEQFF.